These 3 T cell receptor beta chains share one sample of origin, sequenced in a study of shared clonotypes between healthy human individuals. The method was immunoSEQ multiplex PCR; TCRdb's version includes in-frame clones alone and lacks a portion of them. The data contain hundreds of thousands of clones, 90% to 97% of them singletons. Specimen: naive CD4+ T cells sorted from blood. Subset indicated: CD45RA+ positively selected. All receptors come from a woman in her twenties or thirties in good health.

The chain joins TRBV21-1 to TRBJ1-5; the table's D call TRBD1 went unverified against the DNA. TRBV21-1 is a pseudogene locus. CDR3 length equals 14 residues. As DNA, the CDR3 is TGTGCCATCAACGGGACAGGGGTATATCAGCCCCAGCATTTT. It encodes CAINGTGVYQPQHF.

The V gene is TRBV19, the J gene TRBJ1-5, with 10 bases matching TRBD1. The V gene's germline CDR1 is LNHDA and CDR2 SQIVND (reference sequence). J was trimmed by 0 bases and V by 10 bases; bases with no gene match: 15. CDR3 length: 18 amino acids. Here the CDR3 reads CATRMRTGGFVSNQPQHF. CDR3 in DNA: TGTGCCACCAGAATGAGGACAGGGGGGTTTGTTAGCAATCAGCCCCAGCATTTT.

V and J are TRBV7-2 and TRBJ2-3, with a tentative D call TRBD2 (6 bases). This CDR3 has 19 amino acids. CDR1 and CDR2 (germline): SGHTA, FQGNSA. Trimming removed 2 bases at V and 1 base at J, with 22 bases between. In DNA form, the CDR3 reads TGTGCCAGCAGCTTATTGTTAACGGGGGAAGGGTGGCGCACAGATACGCAGTATTTT. Amino acid sequence: CASSLLLTGEGWRTDTQYF.